Below are 14 T cell receptor beta chains sequenced from a single sample in a study of T-cell reconstitution after alpha-beta-depleted transplantation in children. Preparation of the TCRbeta library involved a method that used unique molecular identifiers. Using its own MiXCR run on the PCR reads, TCRdb lists one record per CDR3 protein. This table has roughly 500,000 distinct CDR3 sequences, about 30% appearing once. The sample in question was PBMCs from the stem cell graft donor, obtained from the stem cell graft. These receptors were collected from a human donor who donated a stem cell graft to a child with aplastic anemia.

The rearrangement joins TRBV29-1 to TRBJ2-7; 13 bases match TRBD2. In germline, CDR1 is SQVTM, CDR2 ANQGSEA. V shed 6 bases and J 2 bases; nucleotides not matched to a gene: 7. The length of the CDR3 is 15 residues. The CDR3 loop is CSVGGTSGVAYEQYF. The CDR3 coding sequence is TGCAGCGTAGGGGGGACTAGCGGGGTCGCCTACGAGCAGTACTTC.

This clonotype appeared once. The V call is TRBV7-8, the J call TRBJ2-7; D unresolved. Trimming cost V 7 bases and J 7 bases, with 17 bases left between them. The CDR3 runs to 13 residues. Germline V gives CDR1 SGHVS, CDR2 FQNEAQ. The CDR3 loop reads CASKGPGVKEQYF. The CDR3 nucleotides are TGTGCCAGCAAAGGCCCGGGTGTAAAGGAGCAGTACTTC.

This clonotype has only a few counts. The chain employs TRBV12-3 or TRBV12-4 and TRBJ2-2; no reliable D call. Trimming stripped 7 bases from V and 6 bases from J, with 6 bases between. CDR3 length: 11 amino acids. CDR3 loop: CASTLAGELFF. The CDR3 coding sequence is TGTGCCAGCACTCTTGCCGGGGAGCTGTTTTTT.

This chain uses TRBV10-3 with TRBJ2-1; TRBD2 matches at 12 bases. Germline-derived CDR1 and CDR2 are ENHRY and SYGVKD. V gave up 8 bases and J gave up 2 bases; unmatched junction bases: 4. This CDR3 has 15 amino acids. DNA for the CDR3: TGTGCCATCTCAAGGACTAGCGGGACCTACAATGAGCAGTTCTTC. Translation gives CAISRTSGTYNEQFF.

This rearrangement joins TRBV7-2 to TRBJ1-5, with TRBD1 as a possible D gene (6 bases). CDR3 size: 15 residues. V shed 4 bases and J shed 3 bases, with 13 bases lying between them. Germline CDR1 reads SGHTA; CDR2 reads FQGNSA. The CDR3 reads CASSSEGTNNQPQHF. The CDR3 nucleotides read TGTGCCAGCAGCTCAGAGGGGACAAACAATCAGCCCCAGCATTTT.

The J gene is TRBJ1-4, the V gene TRBV27; 10 bases are a match to TRBD1. The germline gives CDR1 MNHEY, CDR2 SMNVEV (reference sequence). The CDR3 length is 17 residues. V lost 5 bases to trimming and J lost 10 bases; unmatched junction nucleotides: 16. CDR3 residues: CASSGTFRDRGRGKLFF. CDR3 nucleotides: TGTGCCAGCAGTGGGACATTCCGAGACAGGGGGCGCGGAAAACTGTTTTTT.

The CDR3 nucleotides are TGCGCCAGCGGCGGGACAGGGGGAGCAGAGACCCAGTACTTC. Amino acid sequence: CASGGTGGAETQYF. The genes are TRBV10-2 and TRBJ2-5; 11 nucleotides align to TRBD1. The CDR3 consists of 14 residues. Per the germline V gene, CDR1 is WSHSY and CDR2 is SAAADI. The J segment lost 4 bases and the V segment lost 8 bases, leaving 6 bases of the junction unmatched.

V gene TRBV20-1 combines with J gene TRBJ1-5, with unresolved D. Trimming took off 0 bases at V and 5 bases at J, with 8 bases between the two ends. Germline lookup yields CDR1 DFQATT and CDR2 SNEGSKA (reference sequence). The CDR3 is 13 amino acids. CDR3 DNA: TGCAGTGCTAGAGATATGAGGGATCAGCCCCAGCATTTT. Translated, it gives CSARDMRDQPQHF.

This clonotype was seen a few times. The chain carries TRBV6-5 and TRBJ2-1; 15 bases line up with TRBD2. Trimming at V came to 8 bases and at J to 3 bases, leaving 11 bases not matched to a gene. The CDR3 runs to 18 residues. The germline V gene encodes CDR1 MNHEY and CDR2 SVGAGI. CDR3: CASGSPGLAGGFYNEQFF. The CDR3 coding sequence is TGTGCCAGCGGTTCACCTGGACTAGCGGGAGGGTTCTACAATGAGCAGTTCTTC.

There are a few counts of this clonotype. For the CDR3, the DNA is TGTGCCAGCAGCGTAGGGGGGACAGGGGGCGACTATGGCTACACCTTC. Amino acid sequence: CASSVGGTGGDYGYTF. The genes are TRBV9 and TRBJ1-2, with TRBD1 identical over 12 bases. The trim removed 0 bases at V and 3 bases at J, leaving 3 bases unmatched. The germline gives CDR1 SGDLS, CDR2 YYNGEE. The CDR3 contains 16 residues.

The gene calls are TRBV6-1 and TRBJ2-1; 7 nucleotides line up with TRBD2. Germline CDR1 is MNHNS and CDR2 is SASEGT. V lost 6 bases, J lost 6 bases, and 11 bases stayed unmatched. CDR3 length equals 15 residues. The CDR3: CASSQDGSGGNEQFF. CDR3 DNA sequence: TGTGCCAGCAGCCAGGACGGCTCGGGGGGCAATGAGCAGTTCTTC.

The chain couples TRBV10-3 to TRBJ1-2, with TRBD1 identical over 9 bases. The germline V gene has CDR1 ENHRY and CDR2 SYGVKD. The CDR3 sequence is 14 residues long. V shed 3 bases, J shed 5 bases, and the junction held 4 bases outside the gene matches. This CDR3 is CAISEQGAGYGYTF. The CDR3, as DNA: TGTGCCATCAGTGAACAGGGGGCTGGGTATGGCTACACCTTC.

Only a few counts were recorded for this clonotype. The genes are TRBV30 and TRBJ2-7; D unresolved. V was shortened by 1 base and J by 6 bases, with 7 bases between the two germline ends. The germline CDR1 and CDR2 sequences are GTSNPN and SVGIG (reference sequence). The CDR3 sequence is 11 residues long. The CDR3 coding sequence is TGTGCCTGGAGTGGCAGGATCGAGCAGTACTTC. It specifies CAWSGRIEQYF.

The V gene is TRBV7-2, the J gene TRBJ2-3; 8 positions agree with TRBD2. The CDR3 contains 14 residues. V shed 10 bases, J shed 5 bases, and the junction held 11 bases outside the gene matches. The germline CDR1 and CDR2 sequences are SGHTA and FQGNSA. The CDR3 reads CANSLSGSVDTQYF. Written as DNA, the CDR3 is TGTGCCAACAGTTTAAGCGGGAGCGTAGATACGCAGTATTTT.